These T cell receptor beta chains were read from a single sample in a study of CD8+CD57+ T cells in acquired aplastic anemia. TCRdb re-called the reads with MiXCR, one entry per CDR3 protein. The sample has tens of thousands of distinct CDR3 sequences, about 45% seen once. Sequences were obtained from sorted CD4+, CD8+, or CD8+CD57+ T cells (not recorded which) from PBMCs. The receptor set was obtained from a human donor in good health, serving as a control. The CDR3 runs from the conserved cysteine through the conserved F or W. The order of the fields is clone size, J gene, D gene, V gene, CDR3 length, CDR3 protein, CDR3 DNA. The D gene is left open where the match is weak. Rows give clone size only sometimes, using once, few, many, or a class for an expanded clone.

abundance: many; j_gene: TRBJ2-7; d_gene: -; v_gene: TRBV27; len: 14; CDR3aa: CASSPRGILYEQYF; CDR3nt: TGTGCCAGCAGTCCCCGAGGCATACTTTACGAGCAGTACTTC
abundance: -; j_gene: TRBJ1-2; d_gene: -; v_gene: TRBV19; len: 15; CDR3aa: CASWDTQHANYGYTF; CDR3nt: TGTGCCAGTTGGGACACCCAGCATGCTAACTATGGCTACACCTTC
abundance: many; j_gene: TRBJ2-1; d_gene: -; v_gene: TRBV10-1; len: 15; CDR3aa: CASSETTGTYNEQFF; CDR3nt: TGCGCCAGCAGTGAAACGACAGGTACCTACAATGAGCAGTTCTTC
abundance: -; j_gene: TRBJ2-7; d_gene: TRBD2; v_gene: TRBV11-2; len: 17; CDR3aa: CASSFPPTLAGGYEQYF; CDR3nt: TGTGCCAGCAGCTTTCCTCCTACGCTAGCGGGAGGCTACGAGCAGTACTTC
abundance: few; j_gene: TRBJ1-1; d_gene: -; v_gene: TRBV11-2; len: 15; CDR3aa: CASSLGSLPGTEAFF; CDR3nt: TGTGCCAGCAGCTTAGGCTCCCTACCAGGGACTGAAGCTTTCTTT
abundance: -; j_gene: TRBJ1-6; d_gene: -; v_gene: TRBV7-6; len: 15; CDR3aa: CASSLALQWNSPLHF; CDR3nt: TGTGCCAGCAGCTTAGCGTTACAGTGGAATTCACCCCTCCACTTT
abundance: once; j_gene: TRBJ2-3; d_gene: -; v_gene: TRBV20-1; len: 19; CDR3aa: CSAHKDRGVAGIRTDTQYF; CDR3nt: TGCAGTGCTCATAAGGACAGGGGAGTAGCGGGGATACGCACAGATACGCAGTATTTT
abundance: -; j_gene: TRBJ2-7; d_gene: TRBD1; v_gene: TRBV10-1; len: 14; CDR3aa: CASSESGRGREQYF; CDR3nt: TGCGCCAGCAGTGAGTCCGGCAGGGGGCGAGAGCAGTACTTC
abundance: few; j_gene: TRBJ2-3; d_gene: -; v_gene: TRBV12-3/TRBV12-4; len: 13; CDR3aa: CASSLGDPAQQYF; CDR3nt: TGTGCCAGCAGTTTAGGGGACCCTGCACAGCAGTATTTT
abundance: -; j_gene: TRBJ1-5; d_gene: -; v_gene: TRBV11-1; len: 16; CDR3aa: CASSPNSWQGDQPQHF; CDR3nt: TGTGCCAGCAGCCCCAACTCCTGGCAGGGCGATCAGCCCCAGCATTTT
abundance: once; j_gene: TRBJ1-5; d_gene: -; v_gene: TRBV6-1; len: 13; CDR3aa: CASSQVLNQPQHF; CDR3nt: TGTGCCAGCAGTCAAGTTCTCAATCAGCCCCAGCATTTT
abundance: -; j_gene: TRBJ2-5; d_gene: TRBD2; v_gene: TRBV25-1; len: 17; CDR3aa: CASSESKRGGNQETQYF; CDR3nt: TGTGCCAGCAGTGAATCAAAAAGGGGAGGGAACCAAGAGACCCAGTACTTC
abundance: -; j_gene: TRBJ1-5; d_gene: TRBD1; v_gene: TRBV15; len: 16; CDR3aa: CATSVDEARGNQPQHF; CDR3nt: TGTGCCACCAGCGTTGATGAGGCCAGGGGGAATCAGCCCCAGCATTTT
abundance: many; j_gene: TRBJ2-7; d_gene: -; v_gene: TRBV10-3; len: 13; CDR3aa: CAISAGGAYEQYF; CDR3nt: TGTGCCATCAGTGCCGGCGGCGCCTACGAGCAGTACTTC
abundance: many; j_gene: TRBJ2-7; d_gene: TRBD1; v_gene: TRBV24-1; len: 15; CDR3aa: CATSDGTGTSYEQYF; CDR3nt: TGTGCCACCAGTGACGGGACAGGGACCTCCTACGAGCAGTACTTC
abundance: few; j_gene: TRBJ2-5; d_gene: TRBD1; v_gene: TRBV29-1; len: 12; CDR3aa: CSSLGQQETQYF; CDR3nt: TGCAGCTCACTGGGACAGCAAGAGACCCAGTACTTC
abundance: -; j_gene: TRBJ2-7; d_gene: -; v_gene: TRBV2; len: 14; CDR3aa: CASSERAMTYEQYF; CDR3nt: TGTGCCAGCAGTGAAAGGGCAATGACTTACGAGCAGTACTTC
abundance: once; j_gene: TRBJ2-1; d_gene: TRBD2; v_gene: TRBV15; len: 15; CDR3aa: CATSRGGGTFNEQFF; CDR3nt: TGTGCCACCAGCAGAGGGGGGGGGACCTTCAATGAGCAGTTCTTC
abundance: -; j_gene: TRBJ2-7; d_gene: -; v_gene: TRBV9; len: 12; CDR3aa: CASSPQGNEQYF; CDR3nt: TGTGCCAGCAGCCCGCAGGGAAACGAGCAGTACTTC
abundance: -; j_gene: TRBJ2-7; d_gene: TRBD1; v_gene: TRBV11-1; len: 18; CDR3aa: CASSPDAGQERGGYEQYF; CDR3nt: TGTGCCAGCAGCCCGGATGCGGGACAGGAGAGGGGTGGCTACGAGCAGTACTTC
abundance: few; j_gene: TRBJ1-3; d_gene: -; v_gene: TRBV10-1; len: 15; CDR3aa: CASRIPSRSGNTIYF; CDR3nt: TGCGCCAGCCGTATTCCAAGCCGCTCTGGAAACACCATATATTTT
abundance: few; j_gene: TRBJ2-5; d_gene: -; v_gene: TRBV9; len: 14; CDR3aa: CASSVEGGQETQYF; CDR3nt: TGTGCCAGCAGCGTAGAGGGGGGGCAAGAGACCCAGTACTTC
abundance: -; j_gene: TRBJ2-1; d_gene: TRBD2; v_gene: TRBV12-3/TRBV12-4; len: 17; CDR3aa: CASRPRISGSSYNEQFF; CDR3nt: TGTGCCAGCAGACCCAGAATAAGCGGGAGCTCCTACAATGAGCAGTTCTTC
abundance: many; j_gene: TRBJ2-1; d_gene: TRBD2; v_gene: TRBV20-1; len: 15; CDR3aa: CSARGTSGSYNEQFF; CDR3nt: TGCAGTGCTAGAGGGACTAGCGGGTCCTACAATGAGCAGTTCTTC
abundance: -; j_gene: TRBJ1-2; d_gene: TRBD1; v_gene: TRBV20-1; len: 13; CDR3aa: CSATGQGAKGYTF; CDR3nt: TGCAGTGCAACTGGACAGGGGGCAAAAGGCTACACCTTC
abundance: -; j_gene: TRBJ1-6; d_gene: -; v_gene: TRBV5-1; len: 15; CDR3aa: CASSDTGSIVVPLHF; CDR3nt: TGCGCCAGCAGCGATACGGGGAGCATAGTGGTACCCCTCCACTTT
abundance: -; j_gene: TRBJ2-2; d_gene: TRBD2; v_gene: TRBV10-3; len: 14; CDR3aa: CAMRMSSGTGELFF; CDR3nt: TGTGCCATGAGAATGTCTAGCGGTACCGGGGAGCTGTTTTTT
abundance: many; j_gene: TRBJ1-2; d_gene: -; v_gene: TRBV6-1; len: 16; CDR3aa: CASRVQTGHDLKGYTF; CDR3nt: TGTGCCAGCAGGGTACAGACGGGACATGACCTTAAGGGCTACACCTTC
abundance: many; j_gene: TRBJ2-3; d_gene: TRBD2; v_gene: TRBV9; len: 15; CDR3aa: CASSAGTSVTDTQYF; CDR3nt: TGTGCCAGCAGCGCCGGGACTAGCGTGACAGATACGCAGTATTTT
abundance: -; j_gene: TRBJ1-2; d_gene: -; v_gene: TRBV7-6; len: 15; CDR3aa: CASSLEPSAVAGYTF; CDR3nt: TGTGCCAGCAGCTTAGAGCCGTCGGCCGTCGCTGGCTACACCTTC
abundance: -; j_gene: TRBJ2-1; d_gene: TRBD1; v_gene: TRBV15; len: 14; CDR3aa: CATSSRTGGDEQFF; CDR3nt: TGTGCCACCAGCAGCCGTACAGGGGGCGATGAGCAGTTCTTC
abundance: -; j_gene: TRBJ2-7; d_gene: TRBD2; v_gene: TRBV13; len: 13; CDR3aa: CASSSVGGEEQYF; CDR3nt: TGTGCCAGCAGCTCTGTGGGGGGGGAAGAGCAGTACTTC
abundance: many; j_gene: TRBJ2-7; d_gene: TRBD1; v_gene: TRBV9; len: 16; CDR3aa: CASSADDRGTGREQYF; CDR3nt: TGTGCCAGCAGCGCCGACGACAGGGGCACAGGGCGGGAGCAGTACTTC
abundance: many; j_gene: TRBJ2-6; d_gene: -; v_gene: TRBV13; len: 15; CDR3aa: CASSIQGSGANVLTF; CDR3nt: TGTGCCAGCAGCATACAGGGCTCTGGGGCCAACGTCCTGACTTTC
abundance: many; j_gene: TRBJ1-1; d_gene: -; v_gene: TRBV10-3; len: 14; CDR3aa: CAISEGGRATEAFF; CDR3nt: TGTGCCATCAGTGAAGGGGGGCGGGCAACTGAAGCTTTCTTT
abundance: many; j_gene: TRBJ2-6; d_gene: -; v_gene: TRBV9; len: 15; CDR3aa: CASSASLSGANVLTF; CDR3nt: TGTGCCAGCAGCGCAAGCCTCTCTGGGGCCAACGTCCTGACTTTC
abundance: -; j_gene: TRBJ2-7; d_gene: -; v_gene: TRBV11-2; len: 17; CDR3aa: CASRRGTAGDLSYEQYF; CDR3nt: TGTGCCAGCAGGCGGGGGACAGCGGGGGACCTTTCCTACGAGCAGTACTTC
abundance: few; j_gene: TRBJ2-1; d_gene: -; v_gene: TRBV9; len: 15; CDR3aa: CASSVAPNTYNEQFF; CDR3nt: TGTGCCAGCAGCGTAGCTCCTAATACCTACAATGAGCAGTTCTTC
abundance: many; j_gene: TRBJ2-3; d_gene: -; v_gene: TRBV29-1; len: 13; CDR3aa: CSVHGADTDTQYF; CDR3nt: TGCAGCGTCCATGGCGCAGACACAGATACGCAGTATTTT
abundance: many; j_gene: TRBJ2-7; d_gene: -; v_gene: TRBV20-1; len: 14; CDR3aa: CSARPTGKTYEQYF; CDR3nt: TGCAGTGCTAGACCTACAGGAAAGACCTACGAGCAGTACTTC
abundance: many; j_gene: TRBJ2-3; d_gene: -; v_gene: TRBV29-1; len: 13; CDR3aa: CSVGGQRADTQYF; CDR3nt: TGCAGCGTTGGGGGGCAAAGGGCCGATACGCAGTATTTT
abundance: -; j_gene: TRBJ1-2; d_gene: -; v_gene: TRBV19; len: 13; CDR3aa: CASSPQGNYGYTF; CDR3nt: TGTGCCAGTAGTCCGCAGGGGAACTATGGCTACACCTTC
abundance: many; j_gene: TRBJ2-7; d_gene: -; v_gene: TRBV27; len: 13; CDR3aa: CASSFSSSYEQYF; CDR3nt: TGTGCCAGCAGTTTCTCTAGCTCCTACGAGCAGTACTTC
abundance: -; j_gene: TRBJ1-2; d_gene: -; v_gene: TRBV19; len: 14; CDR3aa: CASISPGANYGYTF; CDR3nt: TGTGCCAGTATTAGTCCAGGGGCTAACTATGGCTACACCTTC
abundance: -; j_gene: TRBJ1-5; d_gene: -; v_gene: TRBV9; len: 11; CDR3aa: CASSVDQPQHF; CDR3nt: TGTGCCAGCAGCGTGGATCAGCCCCAGCATTTT